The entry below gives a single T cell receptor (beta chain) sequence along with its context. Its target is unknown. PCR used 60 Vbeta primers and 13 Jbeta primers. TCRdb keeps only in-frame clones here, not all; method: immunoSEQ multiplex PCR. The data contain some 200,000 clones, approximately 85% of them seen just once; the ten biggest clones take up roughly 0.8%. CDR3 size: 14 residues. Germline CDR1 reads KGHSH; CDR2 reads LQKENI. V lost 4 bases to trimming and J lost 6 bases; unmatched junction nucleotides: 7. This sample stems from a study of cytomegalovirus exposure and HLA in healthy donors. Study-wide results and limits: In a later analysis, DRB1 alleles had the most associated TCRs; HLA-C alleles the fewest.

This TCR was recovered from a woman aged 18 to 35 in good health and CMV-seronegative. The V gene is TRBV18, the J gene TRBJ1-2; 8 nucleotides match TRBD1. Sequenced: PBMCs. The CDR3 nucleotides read TGTGCCAGCTCACACTCGGACAGGGCGGATGGCTACACCTTC. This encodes CASSHSDRADGYTF.